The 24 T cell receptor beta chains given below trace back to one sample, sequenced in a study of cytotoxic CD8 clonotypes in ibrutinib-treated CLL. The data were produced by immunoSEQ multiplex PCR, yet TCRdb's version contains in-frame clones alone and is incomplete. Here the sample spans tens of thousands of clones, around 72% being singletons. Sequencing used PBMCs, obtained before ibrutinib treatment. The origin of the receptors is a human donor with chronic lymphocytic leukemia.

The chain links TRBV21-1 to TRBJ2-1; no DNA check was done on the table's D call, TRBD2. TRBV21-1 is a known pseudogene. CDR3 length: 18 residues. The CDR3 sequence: CASSSDRPSGRSYNEQFF. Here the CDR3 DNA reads TGTGCCAGCAGTTCCGACCGACCTAGCGGGCGCTCCTACAATGAGCAGTTCTTC.

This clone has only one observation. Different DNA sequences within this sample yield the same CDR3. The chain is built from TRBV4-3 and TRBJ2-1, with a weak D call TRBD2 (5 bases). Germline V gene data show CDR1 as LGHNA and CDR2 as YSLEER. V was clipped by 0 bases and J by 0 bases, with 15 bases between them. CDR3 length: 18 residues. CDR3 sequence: CASSQDYSSVSSYNEQFF. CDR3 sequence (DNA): TGCGCCAGCAGCCAAGATTATAGTAGCGTTAGCTCCTACAATGAGCAGTTCTTC.

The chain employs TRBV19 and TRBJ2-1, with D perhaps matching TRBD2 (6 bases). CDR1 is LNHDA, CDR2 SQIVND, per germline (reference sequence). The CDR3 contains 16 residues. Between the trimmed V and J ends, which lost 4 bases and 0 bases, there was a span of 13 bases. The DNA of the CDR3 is TGTGCCAGTAGTACGGACAAGACTAGCTCCTACAATGAGCAGTTCTTC. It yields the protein CASSTDKTSSYNEQFF.

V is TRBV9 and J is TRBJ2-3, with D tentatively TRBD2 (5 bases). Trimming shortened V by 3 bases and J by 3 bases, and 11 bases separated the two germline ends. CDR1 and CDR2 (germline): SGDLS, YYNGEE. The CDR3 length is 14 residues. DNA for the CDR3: TGTGCCAGCAGCGCCCGAGGGTCTACAGATACGCAGTATTTT. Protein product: CASSARGSTDTQYF.

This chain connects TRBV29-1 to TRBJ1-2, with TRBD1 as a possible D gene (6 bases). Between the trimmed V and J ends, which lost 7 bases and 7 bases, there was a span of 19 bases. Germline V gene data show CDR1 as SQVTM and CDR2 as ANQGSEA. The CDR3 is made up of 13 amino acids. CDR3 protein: CSAGDKWRGGYTF. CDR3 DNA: TGCAGCGCCGGGGACAAGTGGAGGGGTGGCTACACCTTC.

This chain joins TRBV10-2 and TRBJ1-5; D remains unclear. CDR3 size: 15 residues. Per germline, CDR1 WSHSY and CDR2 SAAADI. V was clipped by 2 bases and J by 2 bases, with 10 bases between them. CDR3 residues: CASSEGNFGNQPQHF. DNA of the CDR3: TGCGCCAGCAGTGAGGGTAATTTTGGCAATCAGCCCCAGCATTTT.

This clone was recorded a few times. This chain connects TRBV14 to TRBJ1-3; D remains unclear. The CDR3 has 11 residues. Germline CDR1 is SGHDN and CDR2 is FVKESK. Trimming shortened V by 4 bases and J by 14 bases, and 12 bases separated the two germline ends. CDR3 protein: CASSLLRLLYF. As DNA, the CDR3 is TGTGCCAGCAGCCTCCTGAGGCTACTATATTTT.

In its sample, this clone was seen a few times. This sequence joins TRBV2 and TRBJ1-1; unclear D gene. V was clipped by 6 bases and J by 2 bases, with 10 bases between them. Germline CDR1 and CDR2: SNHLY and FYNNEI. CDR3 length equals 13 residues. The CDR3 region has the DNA TGTGCCAGCAGGGGAGACGTAAACACTGAAGCTTTCTTT. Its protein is CASRGDVNTEAFF.

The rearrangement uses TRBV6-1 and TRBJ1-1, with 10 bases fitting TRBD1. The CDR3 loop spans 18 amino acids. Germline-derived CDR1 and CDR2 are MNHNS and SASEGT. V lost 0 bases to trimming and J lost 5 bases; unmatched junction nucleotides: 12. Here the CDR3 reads CASSEAISTGGFWTEAFF. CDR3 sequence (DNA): TGTGCCAGCAGTGAAGCGATCTCGACAGGGGGCTTTTGGACTGAAGCTTTCTTT.

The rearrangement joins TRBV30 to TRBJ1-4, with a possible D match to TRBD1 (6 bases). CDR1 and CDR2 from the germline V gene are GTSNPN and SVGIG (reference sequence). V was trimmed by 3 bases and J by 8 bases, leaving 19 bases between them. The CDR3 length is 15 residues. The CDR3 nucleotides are TGTGCCTGGAGCAAGGGGACAACGGTAGGGGAAAAACTGTTTTTT. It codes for CAWSKGTTVGEKLFF.

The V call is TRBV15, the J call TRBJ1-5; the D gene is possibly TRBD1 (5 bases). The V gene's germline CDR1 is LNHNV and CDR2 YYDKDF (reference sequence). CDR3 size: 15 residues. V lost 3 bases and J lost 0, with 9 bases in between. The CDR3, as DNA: TGTGCCACCAGCAGCGGGACTTATAGCAATCAGCCCCAGCATTTT. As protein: CATSSGTYSNQPQHF.

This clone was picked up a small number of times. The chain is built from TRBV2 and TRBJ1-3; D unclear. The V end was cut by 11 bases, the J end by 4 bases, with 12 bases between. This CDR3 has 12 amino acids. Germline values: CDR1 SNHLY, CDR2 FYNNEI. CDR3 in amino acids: CASTTEGNTIYF. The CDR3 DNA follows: TGTGCCTCGACCACGGAAGGAAACACCATATATTTT.

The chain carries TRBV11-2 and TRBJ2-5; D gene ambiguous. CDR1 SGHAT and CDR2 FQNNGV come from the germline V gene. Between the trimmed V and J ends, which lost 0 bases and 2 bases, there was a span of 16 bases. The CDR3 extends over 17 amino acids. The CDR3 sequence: CASSLDEVPRVQETQYF. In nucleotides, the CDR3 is TGTGCCAGCAGCTTAGATGAGGTTCCCCGAGTTCAAGAGACCCAGTACTTC. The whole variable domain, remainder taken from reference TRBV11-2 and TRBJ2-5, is EAGVAQSPRYKIIEKRQSVAFWCNPISGHATLYWYQQILGQGPKLLIQFQNNGVVDDSQLPKDRFSAERLKGVDSTLKIQPAKLEDSAVYLCASSLDEVPRVQETQYFGPGTRLLVL.

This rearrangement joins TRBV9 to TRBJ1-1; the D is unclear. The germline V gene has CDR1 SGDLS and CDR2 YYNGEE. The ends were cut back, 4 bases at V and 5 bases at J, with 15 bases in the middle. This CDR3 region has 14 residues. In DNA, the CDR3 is TGTGCCAGCAGCTCCGGCAGCCTTCCGACTGAAGCTTTCTTT. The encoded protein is CASSSGSLPTEAFF. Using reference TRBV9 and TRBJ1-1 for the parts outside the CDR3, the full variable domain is DSGVTQTPKHLITATGQRVTLRCSPRSGDLSVYWYQQSLDQGLQFLIQYYNGEERAKGNILERFSAQQFPDLHSELNLSSLELGDSALYFCASSSGSLPTEAFFGQGTRLTVV.

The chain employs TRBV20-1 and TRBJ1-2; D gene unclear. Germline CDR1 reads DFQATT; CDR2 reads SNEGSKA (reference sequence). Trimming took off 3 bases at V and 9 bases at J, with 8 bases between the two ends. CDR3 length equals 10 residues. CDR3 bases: TGCAGTGCTAGTCGAGGGAGCTACACCTTC. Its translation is CSASRGSYTF.

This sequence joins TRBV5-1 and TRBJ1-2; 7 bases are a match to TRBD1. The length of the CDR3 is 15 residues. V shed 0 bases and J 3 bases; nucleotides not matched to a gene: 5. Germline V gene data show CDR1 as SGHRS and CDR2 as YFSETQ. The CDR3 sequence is CASSLEPRGDYGYTF. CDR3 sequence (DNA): TGCGCCAGCAGCTTGGAGCCCAGGGGGGACTATGGCTACACCTTC.

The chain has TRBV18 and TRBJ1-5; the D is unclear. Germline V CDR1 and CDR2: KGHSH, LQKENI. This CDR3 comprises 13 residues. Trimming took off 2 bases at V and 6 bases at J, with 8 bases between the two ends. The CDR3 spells CASSPDPFQPQHF. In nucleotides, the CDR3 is TGTGCCAGCTCACCAGACCCCTTTCAGCCCCAGCATTTT.

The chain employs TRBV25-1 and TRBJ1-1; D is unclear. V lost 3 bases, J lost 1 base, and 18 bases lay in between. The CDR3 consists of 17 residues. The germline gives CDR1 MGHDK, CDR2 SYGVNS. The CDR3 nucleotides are TGTGCCAGCAGTGATCGCGGACGGCTGTCTGGGAACACTGAAGCTTTCTTT. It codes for CASSDRGRLSGNTEAFF.

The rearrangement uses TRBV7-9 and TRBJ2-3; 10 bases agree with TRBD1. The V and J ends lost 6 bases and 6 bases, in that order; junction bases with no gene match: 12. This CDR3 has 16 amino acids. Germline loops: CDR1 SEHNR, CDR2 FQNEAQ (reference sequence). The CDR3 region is CASSYNRDRGSDTQYF. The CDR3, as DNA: TGTGCCAGCAGTTACAACCGGGACAGGGGTTCGGATACGCAGTATTTT.

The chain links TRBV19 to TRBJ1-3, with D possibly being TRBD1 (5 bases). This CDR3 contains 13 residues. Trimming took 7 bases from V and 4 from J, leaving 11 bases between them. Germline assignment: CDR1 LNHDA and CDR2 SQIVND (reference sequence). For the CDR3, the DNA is TGTGCCAGTAACCCAGGGACCGGAAACACCATATATTTT. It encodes CASNPGTGNTIYF.

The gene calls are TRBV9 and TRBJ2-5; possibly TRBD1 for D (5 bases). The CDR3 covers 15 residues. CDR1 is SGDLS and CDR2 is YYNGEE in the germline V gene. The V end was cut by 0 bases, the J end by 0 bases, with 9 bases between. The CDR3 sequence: CASSVGTGYQETQYF. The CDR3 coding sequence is TGTGCCAGCAGCGTAGGAACAGGATACCAAGAGACCCAGTACTTC.

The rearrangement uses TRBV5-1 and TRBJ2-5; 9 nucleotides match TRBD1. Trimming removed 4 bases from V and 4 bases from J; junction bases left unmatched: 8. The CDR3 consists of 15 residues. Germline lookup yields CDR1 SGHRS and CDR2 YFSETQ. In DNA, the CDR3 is TGCGCCAGCAGCCCAGGACAGGGGAAGGGAGAGACCCAGTACTTC. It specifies CASSPGQGKGETQYF.

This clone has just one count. DNA of the CDR3: TGTGCCAGTACACTTGACAGGGACACTGAAGCTTTCTTT. It specifies CASTLDRDTEAFF. The genes are TRBV19 and TRBJ1-1; TRBD1 matches 7 bases. Trimming took 7 bases from V and 3 from J; bases not matched to a gene: 5. This CDR3 spans 13 amino acids. Germline values: CDR1 LNHDA, CDR2 SQIVND (reference sequence). The entire variable domain, with the rest obtained from reference TRBV19 and TRBJ1-1, is as follows: DGGITQSPKYLFRKEGQNVTLSCEQNLNHDAMYWYRQDPGQGLRLIYYSQIVNDFQKGDIAEGYSVSREKKESFPLTVTSAQKNPTAFYLCASTLDRDTEAFFGQGTRLTVV.

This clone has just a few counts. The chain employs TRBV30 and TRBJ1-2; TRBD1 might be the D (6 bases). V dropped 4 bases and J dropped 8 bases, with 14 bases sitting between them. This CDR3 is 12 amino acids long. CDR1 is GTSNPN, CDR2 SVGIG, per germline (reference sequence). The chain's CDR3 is CAWTTGRIGYTF. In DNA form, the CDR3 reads TGTGCCTGGACCACAGGGAGGATCGGCTACACCTTC.